The 24 T cell receptor beta chains below all came from one sample that was sequenced in a study of Ad26.COV2.S vaccination and SARS-CoV-2 variants. Treatment meaning: around 19 received Ad26.COV2.S at low or high dose, single or two shots; about five received placebo; per-sample allocation not given. Specimens were obtained on day 63 following the first vaccine or placebo injection. TCRdb keeps only in-frame clones here, not all; method: immunoSEQ multiplex PCR. The sample has almost 400,000 clones, about 89% seen once. The sample here was peripheral blood, taken in a trial of Ad26.COV2.S vaccine versus placebo. Source of these receptors: a person between 18 and 65 years old who received the Ad26.COV2.S COVID-19 vaccine or a placebo.

The chain is built from TRBV7-9 and TRBJ2-2; D uncertain. Germline V CDR1 and CDR2: SEHNR, FQNEAQ (reference sequence). V dropped 4 bases and J dropped 2 bases, with 5 bases sitting between them. This CDR3 is 13 amino acids long. CDR3 loop: CASSSSNTGELFF. CDR3 bases: TGTGCCAGCAGCTCCAGCAACACCGGGGAGCTGTTTTTT. Based on the CDR3 plus reference TRBV7-9 and TRBJ2-2, the full variable domain is DTGVSQNPRHKITKRGQNVTFRCDPISEHNRLYWYRQTLGQGPEFLTYFQNEAQLEKSRLLSDRFSAERPKGSFSTLEIQRTEQGDSAMYLCASSSSNTGELFFGEGSRLTVL.

The chain couples TRBV19 to TRBJ1-5; 7 bases are shared with TRBD1. With V trimmed by 8 bases and J by 8 bases, 18 bases remained unmatched. CDR3 size: 16 residues. Germline values: CDR1 LNHDA, CDR2 SQIVND (reference sequence). The CDR3 DNA sequence: TGTGCCAGTCAATACCTTACGAGGGGGCGCGGAGAGCCCCAGCATTTT. This encodes CASQYLTRGRGEPQHF.

The V call is TRBV30, the J call TRBJ1-5, with TRBD1 as a possible D gene (6 bases). The CDR3 loop spans 12 amino acids. V was shortened by 4 bases and J by 4 bases, with 8 bases between the two germline ends. Germline V gene data show CDR1 as GTSNPN and CDR2 as SVGIG (reference sequence). CDR3 amino acids: CAWTTGNQPQHF. CDR3 nucleotides: TGTGCCTGGACCACAGGGAATCAGCCCCAGCATTTT. Looking up the rest from reference TRBV30 and TRBJ1-5 gives the full variable domain: SQTIHQWPATLVQPVGSPLSLECTVEGTSNPNLYWYRQAAGRGLQLLFYSVGIGQISSEVPQNLSASRPQDRQFILSSKKLLLSDSGFYLCAWTTGNQPQHFGDGTRLSIL.

The chain has TRBV19 and TRBJ2-3; 8 nucleotides agree with TRBD1. The CDR3 runs 17 residues. V was pared by 5 bases and J by 0 bases, with 10 bases of the junction left unmatched. The V gene's germline CDR1 is LNHDA and CDR2 SQIVND (reference sequence). The CDR3 bases are TGTGCCAGTAGTTTAGGACAGGGCCTCCTTAGCACAGATACGCAGTATTTT. This sequence encodes CASSLGQGLLSTDTQYF.

The chain employs TRBV7-8 and TRBJ2-3; D is undetermined. Germline CDR1 and CDR2: SGHVS and FQNEAQ. V lost 2 bases to trimming and J lost 6 bases, with 9 bases between them. The CDR3 is made up of 13 amino acids. The CDR3 loop is CASSLSQGDTQYF. CDR3 sequence (DNA): TGTGCCAGCAGCTTAAGCCAAGGGGATACGCAGTATTTT.

The CDR3 loop is CASGLGRGNTEAFF. The CDR3 DNA follows: TGTGCTAGTGGTTTGGGGCGAGGGAACACTGAAGCTTTCTTT. The chain uses TRBV12-5 and TRBJ1-1; no clear D gene. V was trimmed by 1 base and J by 1 base, leaving 7 bases between them. The CDR3 is made up of 14 amino acids. From germline, CDR1 is LGHNT and CDR2 FRNRAP. Supplemented by reference TRBV12-5 and TRBJ1-1, the full variable domain reads DARVTQTPRHKVTEMGQEVTMRCQPILGHNTVFWYRQTMMQGLELLAYFRNRAPLDDSGMPKDRFSAEMPDATLATLKIQPSEPRDSAVYFCASGLGRGNTEAFFGQGTRLTVV.

The rearrangement joins TRBV13 to TRBJ1-1, with a weak D call TRBD1 (5 bases). The ends were cut back, 5 bases at V and 5 bases at J, with 12 bases in the middle. Germline V gives CDR1 PRHDT, CDR2 FYEKMQ (reference sequence). The CDR3 has 13 amino acids. As DNA, the CDR3 is TGTGCCAGCAGCGAGTCAGGGTTGACTGAAGCTTTCTTT. Its translation is CASSESGLTEAFF.

This rearrangement joins TRBV12-3 or TRBV12-4 to TRBJ2-7; 9 bases agree with TRBD1. With V trimmed by 3 bases and J by 13 bases, 4 bases remained unmatched. This CDR3 is built from 11 residues. The CDR3 DNA reads as TGTGCCAGCAGTTTGGGACAGGGTGAATACTTC. Translating it yields CASSLGQGEYF.

This clone is a singleton in its sample. The V call is TRBV20-1, the J call TRBJ2-1; maybe TRBD2 (5 bases). The V end was cut by 3 bases, the J end by 9 bases, with 12 bases between. This CDR3 contains 12 residues. Germline V gives CDR1 DFQATT, CDR2 SNEGSKA (reference sequence). DNA for the CDR3: TGCAGTGCTAGTAACGGGGAGCCTGAGCAGTTCTTC. As protein: CSASNGEPEQFF.

V and J are TRBV6-5 and TRBJ2-1; 8 bases map to TRBD2. V lost 7 bases and J lost 7; bases outside the gene matches: 12. The CDR3 runs to 15 residues. CDR1 is MNHEY, CDR2 SVGAGI, per germline. This chain's CDR3 is CASNTGTRGLNEQFF. The CDR3 region has the DNA TGTGCCAGCAACACCGGGACTAGGGGTTTGAATGAGCAGTTCTTC.

DNA for the CDR3: TGTGCCAGCAGCGATCAAACAACTAATGAAAAACTGTTTTTT. Encoded protein: CASSDQTTNEKLFF. J is TRBJ1-4 and V is TRBV2; no clear D gene. The CDR3 contains 14 residues. Trimming took off 6 bases at V and 0 bases at J, with 8 bases between the two ends. Looked up from germline, CDR1 is SNHLY and CDR2 is FYNNEI.

This chain connects TRBV30 to TRBJ2-7, with D perhaps TRBD1 or TRBD2 (5 bases each). Germline V lookup: CDR1 GTSNPN, CDR2 SVGIG (reference sequence). Trimming left V 2 bases short and J 3 bases short, with 8 bases between. The CDR3 runs 12 residues. CDR3 residues: CAWSTGGYEQYF. The CDR3 region has the DNA TGTGCCTGGAGTACTGGGGGCTACGAGCAGTACTTC.

V usage is TRBV30 and J usage is TRBJ2-7; maybe TRBD1 (6 bases). This CDR3 is 12 amino acids long. Germline V CDR1 and CDR2: GTSNPN, SVGIG (reference sequence). Trimming took 8 bases from V and 6 from J, leaving 17 bases between them. The CDR3 DNA sequence: TGTGCCGGATACTCGGGACAAACCGAGCAGTACTTC. This codes for CAGYSGQTEQYF.

V gene TRBV11-3 combines with J gene TRBJ1-1, with a possible D match to TRBD1 (5 bases). V dropped 5 bases and J dropped 5 bases, with 12 bases sitting between them. This CDR3 is 13 amino acids long. Germline V lookup: CDR1 SGHNT, CDR2 YENEEA. Here the CDR3 reads CASSPGLRTEAFF. In nucleotides, the CDR3 is TGTGCCAGCAGCCCGGGGCTGAGGACTGAAGCTTTCTTT.

V gene TRBV10-3 combines with J gene TRBJ2-3; D may be TRBD1 (5 bases). V was cut by 10 bases and J by 0 bases, with 14 bases left in between. This CDR3 comprises 14 residues. CDR1 and CDR2 from the germline V gene are ENHRY and SYGVKD. The DNA for the CDR3 is TGTGCCACTGGAACAGGATTTAGCACAGATACGCAGTATTTT. Protein sequence: CATGTGFSTDTQYF.

V gene TRBV2 combines with J gene TRBJ2-7, with 9 bases that match TRBD1. V lost 6 bases and J lost 4; bases outside the gene matches: 10. The CDR3 sequence is 15 residues long. CDR1 is SNHLY, CDR2 FYNNEI, per germline. DNA for the CDR3: TGTGCCAGCAGCCTTGAGGGACAGGGTTTTTACGAGCAGTACTTC. Its translation: CASSLEGQGFYEQYF. Combining the CDR3 with reference TRBV2 and TRBJ2-7 gives the whole variable domain EPEVTQTPSHQVTQMGQEVILRCVPISNHLYFYWYRQILGQKVEFLVSFYNNEISEKSEIFDDQFSVERPDGSNFTLKIRSTKLEDSAMYFCASSLEGQGFYEQYFGPGTRLTVT.

The J gene is TRBJ2-2, the V gene TRBV28, with D perhaps TRBD2 (7 bases). The CDR3 length is 15 residues. V lost 8 bases and J lost 0, with 13 bases in between. Germline values: CDR1 MDHEN, CDR2 SYDVKM. CDR3 bases: TGTGCCAGCCTTGGGGGGGGCTCGAACACCGGGGAGCTGTTTTTT. This sequence encodes CASLGGGSNTGELFF.

The chain uses TRBV7-9 and TRBJ1-1; no clear D. The V gene lost 0 bases and the J gene lost 3 bases, with 11 bases spanning the gap. The CDR3 has 15 residues. The V gene's germline CDR1 is SEHNR and CDR2 FQNEAQ (reference sequence). CDR3 coding DNA: TGTGCCAGCAGCTTAGCTCTGGGAGGGCACACTGAAGCTTTCTTT. This gives the protein CASSLALGGHTEAFF.

The chain uses TRBV7-6 and TRBJ1-4, with 10 bases matching TRBD1. The CDR3 is 19 amino acids. The germline gives CDR1 SGHVS, CDR2 FNYEAQ. J gave up 0 bases and V 2 bases, and 9 bases lay outside the gene matches. In nucleotides, the CDR3 is TGTGCCAGCAGCTTAAGGACCGGGACAGGGGCAGCAACTAATGAAAAACTGTTTTTT. This encodes CASSLRTGTGAATNEKLFF.

This chain uses TRBV10-3 with TRBJ2-7; 13 bases align to TRBD2. Germline assignment: CDR1 ENHRY and CDR2 SYGVKD. The CDR3 has 14 amino acids. V trimming: 11 bases; J trimming: 5 bases; junction bases outside the gene matches: 9. CDR3 residues: CASSGLAGVHEQYF. The CDR3 DNA sequence: TGTGCCTCCTCCGGACTAGCGGGAGTACACGAGCAGTACTTC.

This chain links TRBV5-6 with TRBJ2-7; D possibly corresponds to TRBD1 (5 bases). The germline V gene has CDR1 SGHDT and CDR2 YYEEEE. The V end lost 5 bases, the J end lost 4 bases, and 13 bases lay between the germline ends. The CDR3 covers 13 residues. The CDR3 coding sequence is TGTGCCAGCAGAGTGGGGCTGGGGTACGAGCAGTACTTC. Its translation is CASRVGLGYEQYF. The full variable domain, in which reference TRBV5-6 and TRBJ2-7 provide the parts outside the CDR3, is DAGVTQSPTHLIKTRGQQVTLRCSPKSGHDTVSWYQQALGQGPQFIFQYYEEEERQRGNFPDRFSGHQFPNYSSELNVNALLLGDSALYLCASRVGLGYEQYFGPGTRLTVT.

The chain recombines TRBV23-1 with TRBJ1-2; 7 nucleotides line up with TRBD1. TRBV23-1 is given ORF status, its function remaining uncertain. With V trimmed by 7 bases and J by 4 bases, 12 bases remained unmatched. The CDR3 runs to 15 residues. The CDR3 is CASNHLGTVRYGYTF. The CDR3 DNA reads as TGCGCCAGCAACCACCTAGGGACAGTTCGCTATGGCTACACCTTC.

The CDR3 here is CASTGKRTGELFF. The DNA of the CDR3 is TGTGCCAGTACGGGAAAGCGCACCGGGGAGCTGTTTTTT. The chain couples TRBV19 to TRBJ2-2; possibly TRBD2 for D (5 bases). The CDR3 has 13 amino acids. CDR1 and CDR2 (germline): LNHDA, SQIVND (reference sequence). V lost 7 bases and J 4 bases, leaving 10 bases between the germline ends.

V gene TRBV15 combines with J gene TRBJ2-7; the D gene is possibly TRBD1 (6 bases). V shed 1 base and J shed 4 bases, with 11 bases lying between them. The CDR3 has 14 residues. CDR1 and CDR2 (germline): LNHNV, YYDKDF (reference sequence). The CDR3 region has the DNA TGTGCCACCAGCAGAGGAGGACAGTTATACGAGCAGTACTTC. Encoded protein: CATSRGGQLYEQYF.